This is a list of T cell receptor beta chains from one sample in a study of shared clonotypes between healthy human individuals. The method was immunoSEQ multiplex PCR; TCRdb's version includes in-frame clones alone and lacks a portion of them. This sample has over a million clones, with approximately 98.5% found just once. The specimen was naive CD4+ T cells sorted from blood. The receptors derive from a man aged 30-40 years in good health. CDR3s include the opening cysteine and the closing phenylalanine or tryptophan. The order of the fields is CDR3 length, J gene, D gene, V gene, clone size, CDR3 DNA, CDR3 protein. D genes are given only for firm matches. Clone sizes are given selectively: once, few, many, or a class where the clone is expanded.

16 | TRBJ2-3 | TRBD2 | TRBV11-3 | - | TGTGCCAGCAGCTTATTTGCGGGAGGTGGTGCAGATACGCAGTATTTT | CASSLFAGGGADTQYF
14 | TRBJ2-4 | - | TRBV6-5 | once | TGTGCCAGCAGAGGGAGTTTAGCCAAAAACATTCAGTACTTC | CASRGSLAKNIQYF
14 | TRBJ2-7 | - | TRBV11-2 | - | TGTGCCAGCAGCTTACAGTATATAGCCGACGAGCAGTACTTC | CASSLQYIADEQYF
15 | TRBJ2-1 | - | TRBV7-6 | - | TGTGCCAGCAGCTTAGCTAGCAGCCCGGGCAATGAGCAGTTCTTC | CASSLASSPGNEQFF
12 | TRBJ2-7 | - | TRBV5-6 | - | TGTGCCAGCAGCTTGAGGTCTTACGAGCAGTACTTC | CASSLRSYEQYF
14 | TRBJ2-7 | - | TRBV5-4 | - | TGTGCCAGCAGCGAAACTAGCTGGGCCTACGAGCAGTACTTC | CASSETSWAYEQYF
13 | TRBJ1-1 | - | TRBV7-2 | - | TGTGCCAGCAGCTTAGGAGGGCAGAGGGGAGCTTTCTTT | CASSLGGQRGAFF
13 | TRBJ1-1 | - | TRBV25-1 | - | TGTGCCAGCAGTGTAACAGGGTTCACTGAAGCTTTCTTT | CASSVTGFTEAFF
12 | TRBJ2-1 | TRBD2 | TRBV29-1 | - | TGCAGCGGGGCACTAGCGGACAATGAGCAGTTCTTC | CSGALADNEQFF
16 | TRBJ2-1 | TRBD2 | TRBV9 | - | TGTGCCAGCAGCCCACGGACTAGCGGGAGAGGCAATGAGCAGTTCTTC | CASSPRTSGRGNEQFF
15 | TRBJ2-2 | - | TRBV7-9 | - | TGTGCCAGCAGCTTACGTACAGGGTTGGTCGGGGAGCTGTTTTTT | CASSLRTGLVGELFF
14 | TRBJ1-2 | - | TRBV21-1 | - | TGTGCCAGCTCAACCGGGACAGGGTCATATGGCTACACCTTC | CASSTGTGSYGYTF
15 | TRBJ2-7 | - | TRBV7-9 | once | TGTGCCAGCAGACCCGTGGGCAGGGAAGGGGTCGAGCAGTACTTC | CASRPVGREGVEQYF
13 | TRBJ2-1 | TRBD2 | TRBV29-1 | - | TGCAGCGTTAGCGGGAGAAATTACAATGAGCAGTTCTTC | CSVSGRNYNEQFF
16 | TRBJ2-1 | TRBD2 | TRBV5-4 | - | TGTGCCAGCAGCTTGGGTAGCGGGAGGGTTGCAAATGAGCAGTTCTTC | CASSLGSGRVANEQFF
16 | TRBJ1-5 | - | TRBV27 | - | TGTGCCAGCAGTTCCAAGGGACCTTATAGCAATCAGCCCCAGCATTTT | CASSSKGPYSNQPQHF
12 | TRBJ1-1 | - | TRBV28 | - | TGTGCCAGCAGTTTGTTCCGGACTGAAGCTTTCTTT | CASSLFRTEAFF